This TCR beta chain was recorded in a study of cytomegalovirus exposure and HLA in healthy donors. In germline, CDR1 is SGHRS, CDR2 YFSETQ. Between the trimmed V and J ends, which lost 0 bases and 1 base, there was a span of 9 bases. This CDR3 has 15 amino acids. PCR used 60 Vbeta primers and 13 Jbeta primers. Profiled with immunoSEQ multiplex PCR; TCRdb holds only in-frame clones, not every one. The top ten hold around 2.7% of the sample, which has some 84,000 clones, just under 80% seen once. Sequencing was performed on PBMCs. This chain links TRBV5-1 with TRBJ2-3; D is perhaps TRBD1 (6 bases). This clonotype was obtained from a male donor in good health and CMV-seropositive. The CDR3 DNA follows: TGCGCCAGCAGCTTGGGGGGGCTCCGCACAGATACGCAGTATTTT. Encoded protein: CASSLGGLRTDTQYF.